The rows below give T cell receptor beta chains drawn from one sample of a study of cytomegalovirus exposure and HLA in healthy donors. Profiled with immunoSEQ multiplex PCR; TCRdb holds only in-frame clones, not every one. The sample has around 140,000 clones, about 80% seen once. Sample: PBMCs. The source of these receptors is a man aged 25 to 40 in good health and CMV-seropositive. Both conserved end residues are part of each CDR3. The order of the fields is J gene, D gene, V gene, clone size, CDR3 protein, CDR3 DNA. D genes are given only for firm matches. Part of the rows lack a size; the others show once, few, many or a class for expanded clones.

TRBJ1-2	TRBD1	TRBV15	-	CATSRDLGQGNGYTF	TGTGCCACCAGCAGAGATCTGGGACAGGGGAATGGCTACACCTTC
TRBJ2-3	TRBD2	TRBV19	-	CASSIGGGPPTDTQYF	TGTGCCAGTAGTATAGGGGGGGGACCCCCCACAGATACGCAGTATTTT
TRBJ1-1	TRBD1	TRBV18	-	CASSPPGQGASYTEAFF	TGTGCCAGCTCGCCTCCGGGACAGGGGGCGTCTTATACTGAAGCTTTCTTT
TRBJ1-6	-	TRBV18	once	CANSGEMPSSYNSPLHF	TGTGCCAACTCAGGTGAAATGCCGAGCTCCTATAATTCACCCCTCCACTTT
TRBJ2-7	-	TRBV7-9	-	CASSLVGRGGEQYF	TGTGCCAGCAGCTTAGTGGGCAGGGGTGGCGAGCAGTACTTC
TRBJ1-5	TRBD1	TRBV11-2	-	CASSVNRGRGQPQHF	TGTGCCAGCAGCGTTAACAGGGGGCGCGGTCAGCCCCAGCATTTT
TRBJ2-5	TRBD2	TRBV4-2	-	CASSHNLAGGQETQYF	TGTGCCAGCAGCCATAACCTAGCGGGAGGCCAAGAGACCCAGTACTTC
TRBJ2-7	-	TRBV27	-	CASSFGTEGSYEQYF	TGTGCCAGCAGTTTCGGGACTGAGGGTTCCTACGAGCAGTACTTC
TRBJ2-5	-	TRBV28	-	CASSPSGQQETQYF	TGTGCCAGCAGTCCCTCGGGACAACAAGAGACCCAGTACTTC
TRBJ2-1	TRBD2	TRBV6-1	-	CASSEPGTSGAQGEQFF	TGTGCCAGCAGTGAGCCGGGGACTAGCGGGGCCCAGGGTGAGCAGTTCTTC
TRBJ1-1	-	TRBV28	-	CASSFLGGNTEAFF	TGTGCCAGCAGTTTCCTGGGGGGGAACACTGAAGCTTTCTTT
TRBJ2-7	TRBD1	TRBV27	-	CASSPHSGTGGFEQYF	TGTGCCAGCAGTCCCCACTCCGGGACAGGGGGTTTCGAGCAGTACTTC
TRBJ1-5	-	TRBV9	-	CASSESPQGDQPQHF	TGTGCCAGCAGCGAGAGCCCACAGGGAGATCAGCCCCAGCATTTT
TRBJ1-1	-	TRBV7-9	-	CSSSYTENTEAFF	TGTTCCAGCAGCTATACAGAGAACACTGAAGCTTTCTTT
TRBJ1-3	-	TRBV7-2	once	CASSPRIAGNTIYF	TGTGCCAGCAGCCCCCGGATAGCCGGAAACACCATATATTTT
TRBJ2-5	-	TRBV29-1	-	CRAEEGETQYF	TGCAGGGCTGAGGAGGGGGAGACCCAGTACTTC
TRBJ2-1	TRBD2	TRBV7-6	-	CASSLSGRNEQFF	TGTGCCAGCAGCCTTAGCGGGAGAAATGAGCAGTTCTTC
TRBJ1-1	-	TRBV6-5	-	CASSPGGGVNTEAFF	TGTGCCAGCAGCCCGGGGGGAGGGGTGAACACTGAAGCTTTCTTT
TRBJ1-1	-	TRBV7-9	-	CASSAVTEAFF	TGTGCCAGCAGCGCAGTCACTGAAGCTTTCTTT
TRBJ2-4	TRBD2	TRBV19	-	CASSIRGLLAGGTVVKNIQYF	TGTGCCAGTAGTATCAGGGGACTACTAGCGGGAGGAACCGTGGTCAAAAACATTCAGTACTTC
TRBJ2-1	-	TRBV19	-	CASSMGGVGYNEQFF	TGTGCCAGTAGTATGGGGGGAGTAGGGTACAATGAGCAGTTCTTC
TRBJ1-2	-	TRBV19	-	CASSATHYLARGYGYTF	TGTGCCAGTAGTGCCACCCATTATTTAGCCAGGGGCTATGGCTACACCTTC
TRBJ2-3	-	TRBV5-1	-	CASSLGLENTDTQYF	TGCGCCAGCAGCTTGGGACTAGAAAACACAGATACGCAGTATTTT
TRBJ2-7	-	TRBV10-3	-	CAIIPPPYEQYF	TGTGCCATCATTCCCCCCCCTTACGAGCAGTACTTC
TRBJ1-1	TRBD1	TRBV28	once	CASSGTGVIDTEAFF	TGTGCCAGCAGTGGGACAGGGGTTATAGACACTGAAGCTTTCTTT
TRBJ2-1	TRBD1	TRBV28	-	CASSLLDREQFF	TGTGCCAGCAGCCTACTGGACAGGGAGCAGTTCTTC
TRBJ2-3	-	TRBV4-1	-	CASRQQGFDTQYF	TGCGCCAGCAGACAACAGGGATTTGATACGCAGTATTTT
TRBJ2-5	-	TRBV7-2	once	CASSLPVTGEETQYF	TGTGCCAGCAGCTTGCCCGTGACAGGAGAGGAGACCCAGTACTTC
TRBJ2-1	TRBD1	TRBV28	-	CASSSSRGTGRNEQFF	TGTGCCAGCAGTTCATCGAGGGGGACAGGGAGGAATGAGCAGTTCTTC
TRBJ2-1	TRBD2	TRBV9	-	CASSVSGGGEQFF	TGTGCCAGCAGCGTAAGCGGGGGGGGTGAGCAGTTCTTC
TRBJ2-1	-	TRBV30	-	CAWSVHDNEQFF	TGTGCCTGGAGTGTACACGACAATGAGCAGTTCTTC
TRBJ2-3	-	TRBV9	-	CASSVRGNTDTQYF	TGTGCCAGCAGCGTAAGGGGGAACACAGATACGCAGTATTTT
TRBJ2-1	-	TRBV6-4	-	CASGERDNEQFF	TGTGCCAGCGGGGAGAGGGACAATGAGCAGTTCTTC
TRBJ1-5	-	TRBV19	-	CASSIWPSGQPQHF	TGTGCCAGTAGTATTTGGCCGAGCGGACAGCCCCAGCATTTT
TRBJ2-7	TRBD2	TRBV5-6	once	CASSLTAGGSYEQYF	TGTGCCAGCAGCTTGACAGCGGGGGGTTCCTACGAGCAGTACTTC
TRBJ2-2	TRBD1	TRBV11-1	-	CASSLATQGDVGELFF	TGTGCCAGCAGCTTAGCGACCCAGGGGGATGTCGGGGAGCTGTTTTTT
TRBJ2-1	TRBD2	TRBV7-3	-	CASSPQLAGGNEQFF	TGTGCCAGCAGCCCCCAATTGGCGGGAGGAAATGAGCAGTTCTTC
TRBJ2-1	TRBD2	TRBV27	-	CASSPLAGGHYNEQFF	TGTGCCAGCAGCCCCCTGGCGGGAGGCCACTACAATGAGCAGTTCTTC
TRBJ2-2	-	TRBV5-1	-	CASSLGHRDPNTGELFF	TGCGCCAGCAGCTTGGGACACCGGGATCCTAACACCGGGGAGCTGTTTTTT
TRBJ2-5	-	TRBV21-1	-	CASSKGPGAGGPQETQYF	TGTGCCAGCAGCAAAGGTCCGGGAGCGGGGGGTCCACAAGAGACCCAGTACTTC
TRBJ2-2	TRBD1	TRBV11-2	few	CASSFTGGSTGELFF	TGTGCCAGCAGCTTCACAGGGGGAAGCACCGGGGAGCTGTTTTTT
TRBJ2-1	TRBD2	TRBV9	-	CASSVALAGTNEQFF	TGTGCCAGCAGCGTAGCGCTAGCGGGAACGAATGAGCAGTTCTTC
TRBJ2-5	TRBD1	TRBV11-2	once	CASGRQGQETQYF	TGTGCCAGCGGCCGACAGGGTCAAGAGACCCAGTACTTC
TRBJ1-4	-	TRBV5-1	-	CASSLSPQGGEKLFF	TGCGCCAGCAGCTTGTCACCCCAGGGAGGGGAAAAACTGTTTTTT
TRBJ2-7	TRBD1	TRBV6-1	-	CASTGDRGSYEQYF	TGTGCCAGCACCGGGGACAGGGGGTCCTACGAGCAGTACTTC
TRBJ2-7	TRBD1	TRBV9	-	CASSVTGGESDEQYF	TGTGCCAGCAGCGTGACAGGGGGCGAGTCAGACGAGCAGTACTTC
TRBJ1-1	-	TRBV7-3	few	CASSLTSERAFF	TGTGCCAGCAGCTTAACGTCAGAGCGAGCTTTCTTT
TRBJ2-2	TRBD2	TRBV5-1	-	CASSLDGRRVLANTGELFF	TGCGCCAGCAGCTTGGACGGGAGGAGAGTACTCGCGAACACCGGGGAGCTGTTTTTT
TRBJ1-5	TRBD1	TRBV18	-	CASSPTGAHSNQPQHF	TGTGCCAGCTCACCAACAGGGGCCCATAGCAATCAGCCCCAGCATTTT
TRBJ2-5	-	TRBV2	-	CASSEYREDTQYF	TGTGCCAGCAGTGAGTATAGGGAGGACACCCAGTACTTC
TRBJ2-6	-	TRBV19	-	CASNHRDRGAGANVLTF	TGTGCCAGTAACCACCGCGATAGGGGTGCCGGGGCCAACGTCCTGACTTTC
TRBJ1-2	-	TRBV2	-	CASSESGTRRDGYTF	TGTGCCAGCAGTGAGTCAGGGACTCGGAGGGATGGCTACACCTTC
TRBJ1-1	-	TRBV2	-	CASWRGGNTEAFF	TGTGCCAGCTGGCGGGGGGGGAACACTGAAGCTTTCTTT